This T cell receptor (beta chain) was identified in a study of blood T cell repertoires in COVID-19. On the study more broadly: Acute and convalescent COVID-19 specimens originated in the United States, Italy and Spain. Nucleic acid was either cDNA or gDNA, and it came from T cells, B-cell-depleted T cells, or PBMCs.

All enrollees were about 18 to 90 years old and from under 25 US areas. Symptom resolution, clearance, or two negative PCRs marked the recovered donors of Cohort 3. Sequencing used immunoSEQ multiplex PCR; TCRdb keeps in-frame clones, though not all of them. The sample lists about 250,000 clones; 65% to 90% were seen once. This CDR3 has 16 amino acids. The germline V gene has CDR1 SGHVS and CDR2 FNYEAQ. Trimming cost V 4 bases and J 4 bases; bases outside gene matches: 9. Sequenced input: PBMCs or T cells enriched from blood (not recorded which). The V and J genes are TRBV7-6 and TRBJ1-2; TRBD1 aligns across 10 bases. The source of this sequence is a man aged 40-55 years who had recovered from COVID-19. The CDR3 region has the DNA TGTGCCAGCAGCTCGAGAACCGGGACAGGGGTCTATGGCTACACCTTC. Translating gives CASSSRTGTGVYGYTF.